The 3 T cell receptor beta chains listed next were all sequenced from one sample in a study of T cell changes during pregnancy in multiple sclerosis. Clones were read by immunoSEQ multiplex PCR, and TCRdb kept only the in-frame ones, dropping some. The profile shows approximately 57,000 clones, about 91% of them singletons. The input for sequencing was peripheral blood, taken after pregnancy. The receptors shown here come from a female donor in good health, enrolled as a control in a pregnancy study.

The rearrangement uses TRBV7-2 and TRBJ1-2; tentative D call: TRBD1 (6 bases). The germline V and J ends were trimmed by 5 bases and 4 bases, with 11 bases remaining between them. Germline loops: CDR1 SGHTA, CDR2 FQGNSA. This CDR3 contains 13 residues. The CDR3 DNA is TGTGCCAGCAGCCCACTAGGGGGCTATGGCTACACCTTC. It codes for CASSPLGGYGYTF.

The chain carries TRBV2 and TRBJ1-5, with D possibly being TRBD1 (5 bases). V was trimmed by 8 bases and J by 4 bases, leaving 15 bases between them. Germline CDR1 SNHLY, CDR2 FYNNEI. The CDR3 has 14 amino acids. DNA for the CDR3: TGTGCCAGCGGTCCCAGGGAAGGGAATCAGCCCCAGCATTTT. Translating gives CASGPREGNQPQHF.

The chain carries TRBV30 and TRBJ2-2; no clear D. This CDR3 region has 18 residues. With 3 bases removed from V and 7 bases from J, the gap between germline ends came to 27 bases. Germline V gene lookup returns CDR1 GTSNPN and CDR2 SVGIG (reference sequence). The CDR3 spells CAWSPRMAGKDGGGELFF. The CDR3 region has the DNA TGTGCCTGGAGCCCTCGGATGGCAGGTAAGGATGGTGGCGGGGAGCTGTTTTTT.